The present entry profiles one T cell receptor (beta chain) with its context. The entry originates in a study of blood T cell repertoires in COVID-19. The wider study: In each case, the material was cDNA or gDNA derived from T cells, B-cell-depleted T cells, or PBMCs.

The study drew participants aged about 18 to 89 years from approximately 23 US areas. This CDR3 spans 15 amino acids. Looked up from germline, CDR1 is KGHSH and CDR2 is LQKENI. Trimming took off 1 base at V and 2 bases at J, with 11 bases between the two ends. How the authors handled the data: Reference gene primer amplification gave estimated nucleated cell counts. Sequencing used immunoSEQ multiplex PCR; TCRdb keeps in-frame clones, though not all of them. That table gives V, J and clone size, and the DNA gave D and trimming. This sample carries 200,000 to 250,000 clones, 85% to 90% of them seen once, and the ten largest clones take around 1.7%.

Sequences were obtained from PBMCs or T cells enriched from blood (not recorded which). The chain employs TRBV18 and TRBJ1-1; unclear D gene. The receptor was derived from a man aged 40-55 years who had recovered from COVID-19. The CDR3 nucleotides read TGTGCCAGCTCACCACTGGGCAGCTTAAACACTGAAGCTTTCTTT. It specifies CASSPLGSLNTEAFF. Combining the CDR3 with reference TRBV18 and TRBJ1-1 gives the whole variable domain NAGVMQNPRHLVRRRGQEARLRCSPMKGHSHVYWYRQLPEEGLKFMVYLQKENIIDESGMPKERFSAEFPKEGPSILRIQQVVRGDSAAYFCASSPLGSLNTEAFFGQGTRLTVV.